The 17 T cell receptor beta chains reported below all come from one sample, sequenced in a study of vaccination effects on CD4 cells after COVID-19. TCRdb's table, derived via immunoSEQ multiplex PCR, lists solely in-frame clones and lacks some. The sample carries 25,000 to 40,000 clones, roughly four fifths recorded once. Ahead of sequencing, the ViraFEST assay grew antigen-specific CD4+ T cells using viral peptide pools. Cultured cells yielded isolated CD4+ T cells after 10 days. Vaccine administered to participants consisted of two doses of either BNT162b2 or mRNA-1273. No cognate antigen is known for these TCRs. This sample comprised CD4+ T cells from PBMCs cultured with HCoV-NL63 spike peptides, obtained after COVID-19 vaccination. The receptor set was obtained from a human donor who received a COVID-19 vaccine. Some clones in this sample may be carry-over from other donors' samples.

DNA for the CDR3: TGTGCCAGCAGCTTAAGACTCCTCTTGGGGAATTCACCCCTCCACTTT. Amino acid sequence: CASSLRLLLGNSPLHF. V is TRBV7-2 and J is TRBJ1-6; D not resolved. Germline lookup yields CDR1 SGHTA and CDR2 FQGNSA. The V gene lost 2 bases and the J gene lost 7 bases, with 15 bases spanning the gap. There are 16 residues in the CDR3.

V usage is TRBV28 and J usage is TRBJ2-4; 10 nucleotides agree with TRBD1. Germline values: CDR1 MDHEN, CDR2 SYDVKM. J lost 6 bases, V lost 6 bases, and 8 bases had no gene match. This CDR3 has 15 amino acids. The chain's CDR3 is CASSLDRGRGNIQYF. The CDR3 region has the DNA TGTGCCAGCAGCCTCGACAGGGGGCGGGGAAACATTCAGTACTTC.

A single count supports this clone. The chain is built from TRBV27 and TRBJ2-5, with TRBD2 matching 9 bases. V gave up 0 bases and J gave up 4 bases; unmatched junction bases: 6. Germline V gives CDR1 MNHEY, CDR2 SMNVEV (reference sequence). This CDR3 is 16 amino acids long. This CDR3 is CASSLSRRGGRETQYF. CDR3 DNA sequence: TGTGCCAGCAGTTTATCCCGGCGGGGGGGCCGAGAGACCCAGTACTTC.

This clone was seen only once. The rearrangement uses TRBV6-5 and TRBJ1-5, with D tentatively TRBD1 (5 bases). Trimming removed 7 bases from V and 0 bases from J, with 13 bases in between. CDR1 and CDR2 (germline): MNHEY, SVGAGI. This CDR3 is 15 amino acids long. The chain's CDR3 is CASKVNRYSNQPQHF. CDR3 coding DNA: TGTGCCAGCAAAGTGAACAGGTATAGCAATCAGCCCCAGCATTTT.

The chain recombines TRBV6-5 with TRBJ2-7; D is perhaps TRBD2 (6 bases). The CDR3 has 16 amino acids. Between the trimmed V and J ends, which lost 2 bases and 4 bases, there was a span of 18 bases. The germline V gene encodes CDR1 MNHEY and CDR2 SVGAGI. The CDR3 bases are TGTGCCAGCAGTTACCAGGGCGGGGTGGGGTTTTACGAGCAGTACGTC. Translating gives CASSYQGGVGFYEQYV.

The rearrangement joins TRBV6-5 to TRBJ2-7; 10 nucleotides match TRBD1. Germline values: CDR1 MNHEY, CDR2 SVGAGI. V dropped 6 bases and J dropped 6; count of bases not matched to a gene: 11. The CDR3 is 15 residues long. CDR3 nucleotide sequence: TGTGCCAGCAGGGCCGGGACAGGGGATCTTAGCGAGCAGTACGTC. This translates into CASRAGTGDLSEQYV.

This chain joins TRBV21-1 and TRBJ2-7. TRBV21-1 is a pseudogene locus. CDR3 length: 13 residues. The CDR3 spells CASSFPGPYEQYV. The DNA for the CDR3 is TGTGCCAGCAGCTTCCCGGGGCCCTACGAGCAGTACGTC.

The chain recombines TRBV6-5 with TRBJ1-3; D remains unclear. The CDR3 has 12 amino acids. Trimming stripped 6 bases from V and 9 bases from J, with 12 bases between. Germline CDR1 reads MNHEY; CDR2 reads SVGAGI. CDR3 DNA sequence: TGTGCCAGCAGGGATCCCTTAAGCACCATATATTTT. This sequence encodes CASRDPLSTIYF.

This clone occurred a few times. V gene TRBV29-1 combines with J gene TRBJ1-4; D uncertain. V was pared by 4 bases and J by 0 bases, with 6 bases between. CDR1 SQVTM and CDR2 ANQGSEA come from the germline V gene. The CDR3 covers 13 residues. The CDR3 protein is CSVGEPTNEKLFF. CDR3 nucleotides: TGCAGCGTTGGGGAACCAACTAATGAAAAACTGTTTTTT.

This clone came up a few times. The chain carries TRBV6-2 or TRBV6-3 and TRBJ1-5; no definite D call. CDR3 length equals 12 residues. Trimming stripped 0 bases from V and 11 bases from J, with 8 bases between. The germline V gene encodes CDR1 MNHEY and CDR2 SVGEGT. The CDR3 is CASSYSSLAQHF. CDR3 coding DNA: TGTGCCAGCAGTTACTCGAGCTTGGCCCAGCATTTT.

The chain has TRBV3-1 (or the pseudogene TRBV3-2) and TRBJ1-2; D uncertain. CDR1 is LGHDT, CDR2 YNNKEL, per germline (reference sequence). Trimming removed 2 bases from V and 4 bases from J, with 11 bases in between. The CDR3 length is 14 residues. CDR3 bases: TGTGCCAGCAGCCAACAGCAGTGGATCTATGGCTACACCTTC. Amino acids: CASSQQQWIYGYTF.

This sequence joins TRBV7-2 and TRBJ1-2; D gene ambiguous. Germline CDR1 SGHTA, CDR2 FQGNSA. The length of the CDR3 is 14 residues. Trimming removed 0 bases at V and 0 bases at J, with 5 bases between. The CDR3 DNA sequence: TGTGCCAGCAGCTTAGCGGTCGCTAACTATGGCTACACCTTC. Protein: CASSLAVANYGYTF.

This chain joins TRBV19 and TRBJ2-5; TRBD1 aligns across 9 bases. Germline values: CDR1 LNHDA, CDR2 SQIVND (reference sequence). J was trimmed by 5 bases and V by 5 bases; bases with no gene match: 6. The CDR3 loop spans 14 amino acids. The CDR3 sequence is CASSPGQGRETQYF. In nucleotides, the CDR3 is TGTGCCAGTAGTCCGGGACAGGGACGGGAGACCCAGTACTTC.

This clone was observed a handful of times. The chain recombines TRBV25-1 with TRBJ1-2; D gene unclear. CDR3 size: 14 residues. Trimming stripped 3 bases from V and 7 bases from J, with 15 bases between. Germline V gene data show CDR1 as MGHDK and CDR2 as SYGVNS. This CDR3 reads CASSEGDRGSGYTF. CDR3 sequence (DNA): TGTGCCAGCAGTGAGGGTGATCGAGGGTCTGGCTACACCTTC.

CDR3 in amino acids: CASSRDPLGNQPQHF. DNA for the CDR3: TGTGCCAGCAGCCGGGACCCATTGGGCAATCAGCCCCAGCATTTT. The V call is TRBV6-5, the J call TRBJ1-5, with D maybe TRBD1 (5 bases). The V gene lost 6 bases and the J gene lost 2 bases, with 14 bases spanning the gap. CDR1 and CDR2 from the germline V gene are MNHEY and SVGAGI. The CDR3 covers 15 residues.

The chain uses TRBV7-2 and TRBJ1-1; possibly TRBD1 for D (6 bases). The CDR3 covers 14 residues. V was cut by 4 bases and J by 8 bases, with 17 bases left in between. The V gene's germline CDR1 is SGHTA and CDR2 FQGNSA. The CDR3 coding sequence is TGTGCCAGCAGCTCCCGGACGGGTCAGGGGGAAGCTTTCTTT. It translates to CASSSRTGQGEAFF.

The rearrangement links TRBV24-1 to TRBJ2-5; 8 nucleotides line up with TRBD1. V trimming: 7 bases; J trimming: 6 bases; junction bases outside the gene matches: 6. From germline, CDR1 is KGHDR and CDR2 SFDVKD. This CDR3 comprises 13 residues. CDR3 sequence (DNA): TGTGCCACCAGCAACCGACAGGGGAAGACCCAGTACTTC. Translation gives CATSNRQGKTQYF.